This is a list of T cell receptor beta chains from one sample in a study of regulatory T cells in long-lasting Graves disease. TCRdb redid the calling of the multiplex PCR reads with MiXCR, one entry per CDR3 protein. This sample has under 300,000 distinct CDR3 sequences; approximately 20% occur once, and the top ten carry about 15%. In addition, the sample was reused for a study of T cells in Graves' hyperthyroidism and ophthalmopathy.

This sample comprised peripheral blood mononuclear cells (PBMCs), obtained at new diagnosis, from a patient treated with antithyroid drugs. These receptors originate from a woman between 25 and 40 years old with Graves disease. The CDR3 runs from the conserved cysteine through the conserved F or W. Fields, in order: clone size, D gene, V gene, J gene, CDR3 DNA, CDR3 protein. The D gene is left open where the match is weak. Part of the rows lack a size; the others show once, few, many or a class for expanded clones.

>many|-|TRBV7-3|TRBJ2-1
TGTGCCAGCAGCCCTCTCCGGACAAGCGTGAATGAGCAGTTCTTC
CASSPLRTSVNEQFF
>many|-|TRBV20-1|TRBJ2-1
TGCAGTGCTAGAAGATACGGACTGTACAATGAGCAGTTCTTC
CSARRYGLYNEQFF
>many|TRBD2|TRBV20-1|TRBJ2-1
TGCAGTGCCCCCGAACACGGGGGGGCCAGGTACAATGAGCAGTTCTTC
CSAPEHGGARYNEQFF
>few|-|TRBV6-1|TRBJ2-1
TGTGCCAGCAGCTGGGACTCGAACAATGAGCAGTTCTTC
CASSWDSNNEQFF
>-|-|TRBV6-1|TRBJ2-1
TGTGCCAGCAGCCGCAGCGGGCAGGGGAGCCATGAGCAGTTCTTC
CASSRSGQGSHEQFF
>few|-|TRBV19|TRBJ2-1
TGTGCCAGTAGTCAAATCAATGAGCAGTTCTTC
CASSQINEQFF
>many|-|TRBV6-1|TRBJ1-5
TGTGCCAGCCGGGGGCAGGATCAGCCCCAGCATTTT
CASRGQDQPQHF
>many|TRBD1|TRBV7-9|TRBJ1-2
TGTGCCAGCAGCAGAGGCCAGACAGGGCTGGATGGCTACACCTTC
CASSRGQTGLDGYTF
>many|TRBD2|TRBV2|TRBJ2-1
TGTGCCAGCTCCTACCAGCGGGGGGTTTACAATGAGCAGTTCTTC
CASSYQRGVYNEQFF
>many|-|TRBV10-3|TRBJ2-7
TGTGCCATCAGTCGACACCGCCGGGCCTACGAGCAGTACTTC
CAISRHRRAYEQYF
>many|-|TRBV11-2|TRBJ1-4
TGTGCCAGCAGCTCGATCCCAACAGGGTGGGGTGAAAAACTGTTTTTT
CASSSIPTGWGEKLFF
>many|-|TRBV2|TRBJ1-5
TGTGCCAGCATACAGGGCTTCGGTCAGCCCCAGCATTTT
CASIQGFGQPQHF
>many|TRBD1|TRBV4-1|TRBJ1-4
TGCGCCAGCAGCCACCTGGGACAGGGGTACGAAAAACTGTTTTTT
CASSHLGQGYEKLFF
>many|-|TRBV7-9|TRBJ2-7
TGTGCCAGCAGCGCCGCCCCCCTCTACGAGCAGTACTTC
CASSAAPLYEQYF
>many|-|TRBV5-1|TRBJ2-7
TGCGCCAGCAGCTTGGAAGGGTCAGACGAGCAGTACTTC
CASSLEGSDEQYF
>many|-|TRBV20-1|TRBJ2-3
TGCAGTGCTAGAGATTCAACTAACGGGGGAGATACGCAGTATTTT
CSARDSTNGGDTQYF
>few|-|TRBV27|TRBJ1-2
TGTGCCAGCAGTTCGGCCGTGGGGTGGGATGGCTACACCTTC
CASSSAVGWDGYTF
>-|TRBD1|TRBV5-1|TRBJ2-7
TGCGCCAGCAGCTTGGATGGACAGGGTTTACACGAGCAGTACTTC
CASSLDGQGLHEQYF
>-|-|TRBV29-1|TRBJ2-7
TGCAGCGTTGCCGGGGGACTGTCCTACGAGCAGTACTTC
CSVAGGLSYEQYF
>many|TRBD2|TRBV11-2|TRBJ2-2
TGTGCCAGCAGCTTAACGGGGGGGGCCGGGGAGCTGTTTTTT
CASSLTGGAGELFF
>many|-|TRBV15|TRBJ1-4
TGTGCCACCAGCAGAGATAGGGGCGGGGAAAAACTGTTTTTT
CATSRDRGGEKLFF
>many|-|TRBV15|TRBJ2-2
TGTGCCACCAGCAGAGATCGGGGGCGGGTGGACGCGAACACCGGGGAGCTGTTTTTT
CATSRDRGRVDANTGELFF
>many|-|TRBV5-1|TRBJ1-6
TGCGCCAGCAGCTTGGTTTCCCCGGCCCTTCTCTATGATTCACCCCTCCACTTT
CASSLVSPALLYDSPLHF
>many|TRBD1|TRBV7-2|TRBJ1-5
TGTGCCAGCAGCTTGTCACAGGGGGCTCAGCCCCAGCATTTT
CASSLSQGAQPQHF
>many|-|TRBV6-2/TRBV6-3|TRBJ1-2
TGTGCCAGCAGTTACTCGGGAAGCTATGGCTACACCTTC
CASSYSGSYGYTF
>many|-|TRBV6-2/TRBV6-3|TRBJ2-1
TGTGCCAGCAGTCCTGGCCCCCGGGGTGAGCAGTTCTTC
CASSPGPRGEQFF
>many|-|TRBV9|TRBJ1-6
TGTGCCAGCAGCGTAGCCCCCCGGGATTCACCCCTCCACTTT
CASSVAPRDSPLHF
>many|TRBD1|TRBV6-1|TRBJ2-6
TGTGCCAGCTCCCGGGACAGGGGGCTGTCTGGGGCCAACGTCCTGACTTTC
CASSRDRGLSGANVLTF
>many|TRBD1|TRBV2|TRBJ2-1
TGTGCCAGCAGTGAAGCCCCGGGACAGCCGGTTGAACAGTTCTTC
CASSEAPGQPVEQFF
>-|TRBD2|TRBV20-1|TRBJ2-1
TGCAGTGCTAGAGAGGGGACTAGCGGGAGGAATGAGCAGTTCTTC
CSAREGTSGRNEQFF
>few|-|TRBV5-4|TRBJ1-4
TGTGCCAGCAGCTTGTTGGGGGCTAGGCGTGAAAAACTGTTTTTT
CASSLLGARREKLFF
>many|-|TRBV7-3|TRBJ2-1
TGTGCCAGCAGCTCCCAGAGGGGGAACGAGCAGTTCTTC
CASSSQRGNEQFF
>many|-|TRBV7-9|TRBJ2-1
TGTGCCAGCAGCGATAGGGGTTCCTACAATGAGCAGTTCTTC
CASSDRGSYNEQFF
>many|-|TRBV19|TRBJ1-1
TGTGCCAGTGCATGGGTCACTGAAGCTTTCTTT
CASAWVTEAFF
>many|TRBD2|TRBV20-1|TRBJ2-7
TGCAGTGCTCCGCCGGCTAGCGGGGGCTCCTACGAGCAGTACTTC
CSAPPASGGSYEQYF
>-|-|TRBV27|TRBJ1-6
TGTGCCAGCAGTTTACGGGACACGAGCTCCTATAATTCACCCCTCCACTTT
CASSLRDTSSYNSPLHF